This is a list of T cell receptor beta chains from one sample in a study of Graves' ophthalmopathy and Graves' hyperthyroidism. TCRdb passed the multiplex PCR reads through MiXCR, listing each CDR3 protein once. The data show hundreds of thousands of distinct CDR3 sequences, over 40% seen once. Sequencing was carried out using peripheral blood. These receptors all come from an adult man with Graves' ophthalmopathy. The CDR3 runs from the conserved cysteine through the conserved F or W. Each record gives: CDR3 length, D gene, V gene, clone size, J gene, CDR3 DNA, CDR3 protein. A D gene is named only where the DNA matches it firmly. Some rows mark clone size as missing; the rest say once, few, many or name a class of expanded clone.

15,-,TRBV6-5,-,TRBJ1-5,TGTGCCAGCAGTTACTCGGGGGGGGCATTTCAGCCCCAGCATTTT,CASSYSGGAFQPQHF
13,-,TRBV19,once,TRBJ1-5,TGTGCCCGCTATGGGGCGGAAGGTCAGCCCCAGCATTTT,CARYGAEGQPQHF
15,-,TRBV5-1,many,TRBJ1-1,TGCGCCAGCAGCTTGGGCCAGGGAAGGAACACTGAAGCTTTCTTT,CASSLGQGRNTEAFF
12,-,TRBV6-5,-,TRBJ1-1,TGTGCCAGCAGACTTCGGGACGCAGAAGCTTTCTTT,CASRLRDAEAFF
15,-,TRBV19,-,TRBJ1-2,TGTGCCAGCCGGGACCCCATGAGGGGGGCGTATGGCTACACCTTC,CASRDPMRGAYGYTF
13,-,TRBV4-3,-,TRBJ2-5,TGCGCCAGCACTGACAGGCGACAAGAGACCCAGTACTTC,CASTDRRQETQYF
13,-,TRBV5-1,many,TRBJ2-5,TGCGCCAGCAGCCCACCGGACAGAGAGACCCAGTACTTC,CASSPPDRETQYF
15,-,TRBV25-1,-,TRBJ2-2,TGTGCCAGCAGTGAATCCGAGGGCGAGTCCGGGGAGCTGTTTTTT,CASSESEGESGELFF
15,-,TRBV12-3/TRBV12-4,-,TRBJ1-2,TGTGCCAGCAGTTTAGAGGGAGGGACTAACTATGGCTACATCTTC,CASSLEGGTNYGYIF
16,-,TRBV7-8,few,TRBJ1-2,TGTGCCAGCAGCCAAAATAGACGGGGACCCCCGGTAGGCTACACCTTC,CASSQNRRGPPVGYTF
14,-,TRBV24-1,many,TRBJ2-7,TGTGCCACCACGAAGACAGTTCACTCCTACGAGCAGTACTTC,CATTKTVHSYEQYF
12,-,TRBV29-1,-,TRBJ2-5,TGCAGCGTTGAGGGGACGGCACCGGGCCAGTACTTC,CSVEGTAPGQYF
11,-,TRBV20-1,many,TRBJ1-1,TGCAGTGCTAGCGGTCAGAGACTTGCTTTCTTT,CSASGQRLAFF
16,-,TRBV2,many,TRBJ1-4,TGTGCCAGCAGCGCTTACCTTCGGGCCCCTAATGAAAAACTGTTTTTT,CASSAYLRAPNEKLFF
14,TRBD1,TRBV7-9,-,TRBJ1-4,TGTGCCAGCAGCCCCGCAGGACAGGATCCCCCGCTGTTTTTT,CASSPAGQDPPLFF
15,TRBD1,TRBV12-3/TRBV12-4,few,TRBJ2-7,TGTGCCAGCAGCACTACATGGACAGGAGCCTACGAGCAGTACTTC,CASSTTWTGAYEQYF
15,TRBD1,TRBV10-3,-,TRBJ1-1,TGTGCCATCGCCCCGGGACAGGGTAGGGGCACTGAAGCTTTCTTT,CAIAPGQGRGTEAFF
14,-,TRBV19,many,TRBJ2-2,TGTGCCAGTAGGAGCAGGGGGAACACCGGGGAGCTGTTTTTT,CASRSRGNTGELFF